A selection of T cell receptor beta chains follows, all from one sample in a study of a mutant IDH1 vaccine in newly diagnosed glioma. These receptors have no identified antigens. TCRdb keeps only in-frame clones here, not all; method: immunoSEQ multiplex PCR. The sample yields roughly 28,000 clones, around 80% seen once. Sequences were derived from PBMCs, sampled from a glioma patient whose treatment included an IDH1 peptide vaccine. The receptors derive from a woman aged 18-35 years with glioma. Each CDR3 is given with its conserved first and last residue.

CASSQEMRTGSTDTQYF,TRBV4-1,TRBJ2-3
CASSVAPSPPSYEQYF,TRBV9,TRBJ2-7
CASSPLPSGGGRDEQFF,TRBV18,TRBJ2-1
CASSFPYLGQGARGEQFF,TRBV11-3,TRBJ2-1
CASSEWGTLYEQYF,TRBV25-1,TRBJ2-7
CASLGAGGKNEQFF,TRBV2,TRBJ2-1
CASSHKQGSKIDSNQPQHF,TRBV28,TRBJ1-5
CASSLAGPTDTQYF,TRBV7-7,TRBJ2-3
CASSQEQGTVKLFF,TRBV4-1,TRBJ1-4
CASSVGTGDYEQYF,TRBV9,TRBJ2-7
CASSDFLNTEAFF,TRBV5-1,TRBJ1-1
CASSEQSSTNQPQHF,TRBV2,TRBJ1-5
CASSSDRVITEAFF,TRBV2,TRBJ1-1
CASKVGRDQIYGYTF,TRBV27,TRBJ1-2
CSVLTSGELFF,TRBV29-1,TRBJ2-2
CASRNGKGAENGYTF,TRBV19,TRBJ1-2
CASHSVLAGEDRTQYF,TRBV27,TRBJ2-3